Each of the 11 T cell receptor beta chains below was sequenced from the same sample in a study of T cells in localized non-small cell lung cancer. The method was immunoSEQ multiplex PCR; TCRdb's version includes in-frame clones alone and lacks a portion of them. The table shows 55,000 to 80,000 clones, with almost 85% occurring only once. This specimen consisted of peripheral blood, obtained before any cancer treatment. The origin of the receptors is a female donor over 55 with stage I lung adenocarcinoma.

The rearrangement uses TRBV27 and TRBJ2-1; 7 bases fit TRBD2. Germline CDR1 reads MNHEY; CDR2 reads SMNVEV (reference sequence). Trimming cost V 5 bases and J 8 bases; bases outside gene matches: 3. The CDR3 totals 12 residues. The CDR3: CASSPRGDEQFF. The CDR3 coding sequence is TGTGCCAGCAGTCCACGGGGGGATGAGCAGTTCTTC.

Concerning this clone itself: Germline is not matched at one junction end, which may reflect a read error. CDR3 region: CVSSVRANTEAFF. Here the CDR3 DNA reads TGTGTCAGCAGCGTACGTGCGAACACTGAAGCTTTCTTT. V and J are TRBV9 and TRBJ1-1; the D is unclear. Germline loops: CDR1 SGDLS, CDR2 YYNGEE. The CDR3 contains 13 residues.

This clone occurred a few times. The V and J genes are TRBV18 and TRBJ2-1; the D call may be TRBD1 or TRBD2 (5 bases each). The CDR3 runs to 15 residues. Germline loops: CDR1 KGHSH, CDR2 LQKENI. The V and J ends lost 3 bases and 8 bases respectively, with 17 bases between them. The chain's CDR3 is CASSPSTGPADEQFF. CDR3 sequence (DNA): TGTGCCAGCTCACCGTCAACGGGGCCGGCGGATGAGCAGTTCTTC.

This chain uses TRBV5-6 with TRBJ2-2; perhaps TRBD1 as D (5 bases). Per germline, CDR1 SGHDT and CDR2 YYEEEE. CDR3 length equals 16 residues. Trimming removed 5 bases from V and 0 bases from J, with 14 bases in between. CDR3: CASRGRGEPNTGELFF. In DNA, the CDR3 is TGTGCCAGCAGGGGGCGTGGGGAACCGAACACCGGGGAGCTGTTTTTT.

The chain uses TRBV18 and TRBJ1-1; unclear D gene. The germline V and J ends were trimmed by 2 bases and 1 base, with 5 bases remaining between them. The germline CDR1 and CDR2 sequences are KGHSH and LQKENI. CDR3 length: 13 amino acids. CDR3 loop: CASSPERNTEAFF. CDR3 DNA sequence: TGTGCCAGCTCACCAGAGAGGAACACTGAAGCTTTCTTT.

In this sample, this clone turned up once. This sequence joins TRBV18 and TRBJ2-7, with 7 bases fitting TRBD1. J gave up 1 base and V 6 bases, and 6 bases lay outside the gene matches. Germline values: CDR1 KGHSH, CDR2 LQKENI. This CDR3 contains 14 residues. CDR3 protein: CASSYRDRSYEQYF. As DNA, the CDR3 is TGTGCCAGCTCTTACCGGGACAGATCCTACGAGCAGTACTTC. The entire variable domain, with the rest obtained from reference TRBV18 and TRBJ2-7, is as follows: NAGVMQNPRHLVRRRGQEARLRCSPMKGHSHVYWYRQLPEEGLKFMVYLQKENIIDESGMPKERFSAEFPKEGPSILRIQQVVRGDSAAYFCASSYRDRSYEQYFGPGTRLTVT.

The V gene is TRBV7-9, the J gene TRBJ2-7; a weak D match, TRBD2 (6 bases). Trimming left V 6 bases short and J 2 bases short, with 17 bases between. This CDR3 spans 15 amino acids. The germline V gene encodes CDR1 SEHNR and CDR2 FQNEAQ (reference sequence). The CDR3 region is CASSPEVGGPYEQYF. For the CDR3, the DNA is TGTGCCAGCAGTCCCGAAGTGGGGGGTCCCTACGAGCAGTACTTC.

This clone was observed once. The V call is TRBV7-8, the J call TRBJ2-7, with 9 nucleotides matching TRBD1. V dropped 5 bases and J dropped 5; count of bases not matched to a gene: 13. Germline CDR1 and CDR2: SGHVS and FQNEAQ. The CDR3 has 16 amino acids. As DNA, the CDR3 is TGTGCCAGCAGCCTAACTTTAGGGACAGGGTCTCACGAGCAGTACTTC. The encoded protein is CASSLTLGTGSHEQYF.

This chain connects TRBV5-1 to TRBJ2-3; a possible D gene is TRBD2 (7 bases). The length of the CDR3 is 16 residues. The germline V gene has CDR1 SGHRS and CDR2 YFSETQ. V was pared by 0 bases and J by 3 bases, with 14 bases between. The CDR3 reads CASSLAGGAVTDTQYF. The DNA for the CDR3 is TGCGCCAGCAGCTTGGCTGGGGGGGCGGTTACAGATACGCAGTATTTT.

In DNA form, the CDR3 reads TGTGCCAGCTCATATGTAAGGACTAGCGGGTGGAACTCCTACAATGAGCAGTTCTTC. Amino acids: CASSYVRTSGWNSYNEQFF. This chain links TRBV18 with TRBJ2-1, with TRBD2 matching over 11 bases. CDR3 size: 19 residues. Germline CDR1 is KGHSH and CDR2 is LQKENI. The V and J ends lost 5 bases and 0 bases, in that order; junction bases with no gene match: 12. The complete variable domain, with remaining parts taken from reference TRBV18 and TRBJ2-1, reads NAGVMQNPRHLVRRRGQEARLRCSPMKGHSHVYWYRQLPEEGLKFMVYLQKENIIDESGMPKERFSAEFPKEGPSILRIQQVVRGDSAAYFCASSYVRTSGWNSYNEQFFGPGTRLTVL.

In DNA, the CDR3 is TGTGCCAGTAAGGAAGGCACTGAAGCTTTCTTT. Its protein is CASKEGTEAFF. This chain connects TRBV19 to TRBJ1-1, with D hard to call. V was clipped by 7 bases and J by 4 bases, with 7 bases between them. The CDR3 spans 11 residues. Looked up from germline, CDR1 is LNHDA and CDR2 is SQIVND (reference sequence). Full variable domain (outside the CDR3, taken from reference TRBV19 and TRBJ1-1): DGGITQSPKYLFRKEGQNVTLSCEQNLNHDAMYWYRQDPGQGLRLIYYSQIVNDFQKGDIAEGYSVSREKKESFPLTVTSAQKNPTAFYLCASKEGTEAFFGQGTRLTVV.